The 20 T cell receptor beta chains below were found in one sample sequenced in a study of T cells in localized non-small cell lung cancer. Assay: immunoSEQ multiplex PCR; the TCRdb copy retains only in-frame clones and omits some. The sample lists around 50,000 clones, more than 80% occurring once. The source material was peripheral blood, sampled before any cancer treatment. These receptors were collected from a woman aged 35 to 75 with stage I lung adenocarcinoma.

The chain couples TRBV7-2 to TRBJ2-5; the D gene is possibly TRBD2 (7 bases). Germline V gene sequence: CDR1 SGHTA, CDR2 FQGNSA. The CDR3 sequence is 16 residues long. Trimming took off 4 bases at V and 5 bases at J, with 20 bases between the two ends. CDR3 nucleotide sequence: TGTGCCAGCAGCTGGGGGGCAGGGAGGGTTTCGGAGACCCAGTACTTC. Translated: CASSWGAGRVSETQYF.

In its sample, this clone was seen once. The genes are TRBV11-1 and TRBJ2-1; D gene uncertain. The length of the CDR3 is 13 residues. V dropped 4 bases and J dropped 7 bases, with 11 bases sitting between them. Germline V lookup: CDR1 SGHAT, CDR2 FQDESV (reference sequence). The CDR3 DNA reads as TGTGCCAGCAGCTATGACCCACGTAATGAGCAGTTCTTC. It encodes CASSYDPRNEQFF. Full variable domain (remainder filled in from reference TRBV11-1 and TRBJ2-1): EAEVAQSPRYKITEKSQAVAFWCDPISGHATLYWYRQILGQGPELLVQFQDESVVDDSQLPKDRFSAERLKGVDSTLKIQPAELGDSAMYLCASSYDPRNEQFFGPGTRLTVL.

This clone was seen only once. V gene TRBV15 combines with J gene TRBJ1-2; unclear D gene. Looked up from germline, CDR1 is LNHNV and CDR2 is YYDKDF (reference sequence). CDR3 length: 14 amino acids. With 1 base removed from V and 4 bases from J, the gap between germline ends came to 10 bases. The CDR3 nucleotides read TGTGCCACCAGCAGAGTAGAACAGAGCTATGGCTACACCTTC. It codes for CATSRVEQSYGYTF.

The V gene is TRBV7-9, the J gene TRBJ2-1; 7 positions agree with TRBD1. The germline gives CDR1 SEHNR, CDR2 FQNEAQ (reference sequence). The CDR3 loop spans 15 amino acids. The V gene end was trimmed by 2 bases and the J gene end by 8 bases; junction bases not matched to a gene: 9. In DNA, the CDR3 is TGTGCCAGCAGCTTATCGGGACAGCCGGGCGATGAGCAGTTCTTC. Its protein product is CASSLSGQPGDEQFF. Using reference TRBV7-9 and TRBJ2-1 for the parts outside the CDR3, the full variable domain is DTGVSQNPRHKITKRGQNVTFRCDPISEHNRLYWYRQTLGQGPEFLTYFQNEAQLEKSRLLSDRFSAERPKGSFSTLEIQRTEQGDSAMYLCASSLSGQPGDEQFFGPGTRLTVL.

V and J are TRBV27 and TRBJ1-3; D possibly corresponds to TRBD1 (5 bases). Germline CDR1 is MNHEY and CDR2 is SMNVEV (reference sequence). The length of the CDR3 is 14 residues. The V end lost 2 bases, the J end lost 3 bases, and 8 bases lay between the germline ends. The CDR3 region has the DNA TGTGCCAGCAGTTTAACGGGGGGTGGAAACACCATATATTTT. It codes for CASSLTGGGNTIYF.

Here the CDR3 DNA reads TGTGCCAGCAGCTTAGCGCCACGGACCTCCTACGAGCAGTACTTC. Translated, it gives CASSLAPRTSYEQYF. The chain couples TRBV7-7 to TRBJ2-7; D gene unclear. Trimming pared 0 bases from V and 0 bases from J, leaving 9 bases between. This CDR3 spans 15 amino acids. Germline loops: CDR1 SSHAT, CDR2 FNYEAQ (reference sequence).

This chain connects TRBV11-3 to TRBJ2-1; weak D call: TRBD1 (5 bases). CDR3 size: 13 residues. The V end was cut by 1 base, the J end by 9 bases, with 10 bases between. Germline CDR1 and CDR2: SGHNT and YENEEA. The chain's CDR3 is CASSLVQGGEQFF. For the CDR3, the DNA is TGTGCCAGCAGCTTAGTTCAGGGTGGTGAGCAGTTCTTC.

The chain uses TRBV5-1 and TRBJ1-1; possibly TRBD1 for D (5 bases). V lost 2 bases and J lost 5, with 10 bases in between. This CDR3 spans 13 amino acids. Germline V gives CDR1 SGHRS, CDR2 YFSETQ. DNA for the CDR3: TGCGCCAGCAGCTTAAGGGGAGGGACTGAAGCTTTCTTT. It encodes CASSLRGGTEAFF.

The chain uses TRBV30 and TRBJ1-4; 9 nucleotides agree with TRBD1. Germline-derived CDR1 and CDR2 are GTSNPN and SVGIG (reference sequence). This CDR3 is built from 14 residues. The J segment lost 8 bases and the V segment lost 4 bases, leaving 8 bases of the junction unmatched. For the CDR3, the DNA is TGTGCCTGGAAGATACAGGGGGCTGGGGAAAAACTGTTTTTT. This gives the protein CAWKIQGAGEKLFF.

This clone was seen only a few times. The V gene is TRBV15, the J gene TRBJ1-2, with D tentatively TRBD1 (5 bases). Germline loops: CDR1 LNHNV, CDR2 YYDKDF (reference sequence). The CDR3 is made up of 18 amino acids. V shed 0 bases and J shed 0 bases, with 17 bases lying between them. The CDR3 reads CATSRDPQGSSTNYGYTF. The CDR3 nucleotides are TGTGCCACCAGCAGAGATCCTCAGGGCAGCTCTACTAACTATGGCTACACCTTC. The complete variable domain, with remaining parts taken from reference TRBV15 and TRBJ1-2, reads DAMVIQNPRYQVTQFGKPVTLSCSQTLNHNVMYWYQQKSSQAPKLLFHYYDKDFNNEADTPDNFQSRRPNTSFCFLDIRSPGLGDTAMYLCATSRDPQGSSTNYGYTFGSGTRLTVV.

The chain is built from TRBV28 and TRBJ1-1; D gene uncertain. The CDR3 has 15 amino acids. V lost 1 base and J lost 0, with 9 bases in between. Looked up from germline, CDR1 is MDHEN and CDR2 is SYDVKM. Here the CDR3 DNA reads TGTGCCAGCAGTTTATCTGGACGGATGAACACTGAAGCTTTCTTT. Encoded protein: CASSLSGRMNTEAFF.

This chain connects TRBV2 to TRBJ2-2, with a tentative D call TRBD2 (6 bases). From germline, CDR1 is SNHLY and CDR2 FYNNEI. The CDR3 loop spans 13 amino acids. Trimming removed 6 bases from V and 6 bases from J, with 11 bases in between. CDR3 region: CASRGGSAGELFF. DNA of the CDR3: TGTGCCAGCAGGGGGGGTAGTGCCGGGGAGCTGTTTTTT. Variable domain in full (rest from reference TRBV2 and TRBJ2-2): EPEVTQTPSHQVTQMGQEVILRCVPISNHLYFYWYRQILGQKVEFLVSFYNNEISEKSEIFDDQFSVERPDGSNFTLKIRSTKLEDSAMYFCASRGGSAGELFFGEGSRLTVL.

V is TRBV10-3 and J is TRBJ2-5; 7 bases are shared with TRBD1. Germline CDR1 ENHRY, CDR2 SYGVKD. The CDR3 is made up of 17 amino acids. V lost 0 bases, J lost 5 bases, and 12 bases stayed unmatched. As DNA, the CDR3 is TGTGCCATCAGTGAGTCTGGAGGCAGGGGGTCTGGCGAGACCCAGTACTTC. Translation: CAISESGGRGSGETQYF.

V gene TRBV5-1 combines with J gene TRBJ2-7; D is unresolved. Trimming pared 2 bases from V and 0 bases from J, leaving 6 bases between. This CDR3 spans 13 amino acids. Germline-derived CDR1 and CDR2 are SGHRS and YFSETQ. This chain's CDR3 is CASSLGNSYEQYF. The CDR3 bases are TGCGCCAGCAGCTTAGGTAACTCCTACGAGCAGTACTTC.

The chain carries TRBV18 and TRBJ2-7; 11 bases align to TRBD2. The CDR3 has 16 residues. Germline CDR1 and CDR2: KGHSH and LQKENI. J lost 3 bases, V lost 5 bases, and 9 bases had no gene match. This chain's CDR3 is CASSAIPLAGVYEQYF. CDR3 nucleotides: TGTGCCAGCTCAGCCATCCCACTAGCGGGGGTCTACGAGCAGTACTTC.

This chain links TRBV5-5 with TRBJ2-2, with D perhaps TRBD1 (5 bases). The CDR3 has 15 residues. Germline CDR1 and CDR2: SGHKS and YYEKEE (reference sequence). Trimming took off 2 bases at V and 4 bases at J, with 12 bases between the two ends. In DNA, the CDR3 is TGTGCCAGCAGCTTCCGGACATCGTCCACCGGGGAGCTGTTTTTT. Its translation is CASSFRTSSTGELFF.

The rearrangement joins TRBV9 to TRBJ2-3, with D perhaps matching TRBD2 (6 bases). V was trimmed by 3 bases and J by 3 bases, leaving 14 bases between them. The CDR3 runs to 15 residues. The germline gives CDR1 SGDLS, CDR2 YYNGEE. The CDR3 spells CASSGGTLGTDTQYF. The DNA of the CDR3 is TGTGCCAGCAGCGGCGGGACGCTCGGGACAGATACGCAGTATTTT. Full variable domain (missing parts from reference TRBV9 and TRBJ2-3): DSGVTQTPKHLITATGQRVTLRCSPRSGDLSVYWYQQSLDQGLQFLIQYYNGEERAKGNILERFSAQQFPDLHSELNLSSLELGDSALYFCASSGGTLGTDTQYFGPGTRLTVL.

This chain connects TRBV7-9 to TRBJ2-2, with TRBD1 matching over 11 bases. Germline CDR1 SEHNR, CDR2 FQNEAQ (reference sequence). The CDR3 is 15 residues long. V lost 3 bases and J lost 5; bases outside the gene matches: 2. DNA of the CDR3: TGTGCCAGCAGCTTCCGGGACAGGGGGACCGGGGAGCTGTTTTTT. This sequence encodes CASSFRDRGTGELFF.

The V call is TRBV10-3, the J call TRBJ2-7; 11 bases map to TRBD1. Trimming at V came to 7 bases and at J to 2 bases, leaving 7 bases not matched to a gene. The CDR3 totals 15 residues. Germline V gives CDR1 ENHRY, CDR2 SYGVKD. The CDR3 spells CAITRGQGATYEQYF. The CDR3 DNA follows: TGTGCCATCACTCGAGGACAGGGGGCCACCTACGAGCAGTACTTC.

This chain links TRBV5-1 with TRBJ2-5; TRBD1 aligns across 9 bases. Germline CDR1 reads SGHRS; CDR2 reads YFSETQ. This CDR3 is built from 15 residues. J was trimmed by 4 bases and V by 3 bases; bases with no gene match: 7. For the CDR3, the DNA is TGCGCCAGCAGCTCTCCGACAGGGGGTATAGAGACCCAGTACTTC. This encodes CASSSPTGGIETQYF.